This T cell receptor beta chain originates from a study of cytomegalovirus exposure and HLA in healthy donors. The study's findings and limits: There were several of the most significant clusters that appeared linked to common viral pathogens in a later analysis.

On this clone itself: Its target is unknown.

PCR employed 60 Vbeta and 13 Jbeta primers. Only in-frame clones appear in the TCRdb table, and some are missing; sequencing was by immunoSEQ multiplex PCR. The top ten hold 7.8% of the sample, which has about 64,000 clones, roughly 74% seen once. Sequenced: PBMCs. The TCR sequence derives from a man between 18 and 35 years old in good health and CMV-seropositive.

The CDR3 sequence: CATSRDMAVSYEQYF. DNA of the CDR3: TGTGCCACCAGCAGAGATATGGCGGTCTCCTACGAGCAGTACTTC. The V gene is TRBV15, the J gene TRBJ2-7; no firm D call. Germline lookup yields CDR1 LNHNV and CDR2 YYDKDF (reference sequence). Between the trimmed V and J ends, which lost 0 bases and 0 bases, there was a span of 9 bases. This CDR3 is 15 amino acids long. Combining the CDR3 with reference TRBV15 and TRBJ2-7 gives the whole variable domain DAMVIQNPRYQVTQFGKPVTLSCSQTLNHNVMYWYQQKSSQAPKLLFHYYDKDFNNEADTPDNFQSRRPNTSFCFLDIRSPGLGDTAMYLCATSRDMAVSYEQYFGPGTRLTVT.